Following are 16 T cell receptor beta chains from one sample sequenced in a study of blood T cells in healthy people across ages (dated by TCRdb to about 2015). Receptor amplification or capture employed 5' RACE. Sequencing used an Illumina HiSeq 2500. A second roughly 6 to 11 cycle PCR used a sample-barcoded 5' primer and a J-beta primer mix. TCRdb passed the public sequencing reads through fastp at Q25 and MiXCR, retaining productive beta sequences. Each entry merges the rows of one CDR3 protein and shows their most common DNA and genes. This sample is represented by about 780,000 distinct CDR3 sequences; roughly 46% of them were singletons. The top ten constitute 15% to 20% of the sample. Input material: blood. Receptor source: a man older than 75 in good health.

This clonotype was counted only a few times. V and J are TRBV7-3 and TRBJ2-3; D is unresolved. V was clipped by 3 bases and J by 1 base, with 11 bases between them. Germline V gives CDR1 SGHTA, CDR2 FQGTGA. The CDR3 contains 15 residues. Here the CDR3 reads CASSFQGSGTDTQYF. For the CDR3, the DNA is TGTGCCAGCAGCTTTCAAGGTTCGGGCACAGATACGCAGTATTTT.

The gene calls are TRBV9 and TRBJ1-1, with 7 nucleotides matching TRBD1. V lost 4 bases to trimming and J lost 0 bases; unmatched junction nucleotides: 9. There are 16 residues in the CDR3. Germline CDR1 is SGDLS and CDR2 is YYNGEE. CDR3 residues: CASSPQNRGLNTEAFF. The CDR3 region has the DNA TGTGCCAGCAGCCCTCAGAACAGGGGCCTGAACACTGAAGCTTTCTTT.

Of note for this clonotype: One end of the junction fails to match germline, which may point to a read error. The chain employs TRBV24-1 and TRBJ2-7; maybe TRBD2 (6 bases). Germline V lookup: CDR1 KGHDR, CDR2 SFDVKD. The CDR3 is 16 amino acids. CDR3 sequence reads: CAISDSAGGRIYEQYF. In nucleotides, the CDR3 is TGTGCCATCAGTGATTCGGCAGGAGGGCGCATCTACGAGCAGTACTTC.

CDR3 DNA sequence: TGTGCCAGCAACGGCGGAGACAGGACCTACGAGCAGTACTTC. Protein product: CASNGGDRTYEQYF. The chain links TRBV28 to TRBJ2-7, with a possible D match to TRBD1 (6 bases). Germline assignment: CDR1 MDHEN and CDR2 SYDVKM. V was shortened by 7 bases and J by 2 bases, with 15 bases between the two germline ends. CDR3 length: 14 amino acids.

This chain uses TRBV27 with TRBJ2-5; possibly TRBD1 for D (6 bases). The CDR3 is 16 amino acids. The germline CDR1 and CDR2 sequences are MNHEY and SMNVEV (reference sequence). Trimming cost V 5 bases and J 11 bases, with 27 bases left between them. CDR3 bases: TGTGCCAGCAGTCCGCTAGCCATGGGGGCCTCCAATGAGCAGTACTTC. Encoded protein: CASSPLAMGASNEQYF.

The rearrangement joins TRBV3-1 to TRBJ2-1, with TRBD2 matching over 10 bases. Germline V gives CDR1 LGHDT, CDR2 YNNKEL (reference sequence). CDR3 length equals 15 residues. V was pared by 2 bases and J by 10 bases, with 8 bases of the junction left unmatched. The CDR3 DNA sequence: TGTGCCAGCAGCCAACCAGCGGGAGGGCCAAGGGAGCAGTTCTTC. Encoded protein: CASSQPAGGPREQFF.

This clonotype came up once. The chain recombines TRBV20-1 with TRBJ2-3, with a weak D call TRBD2 (7 bases). Germline CDR1 is DFQATT and CDR2 is SNEGSKA (reference sequence). CDR3 size: 16 residues. Trimming stripped 4 bases from V and 0 bases from J, with 17 bases between. The CDR3 nucleotides are TGCAGTGCTACCGGGGGGCAAGCGGGTAGCACAGATACGCAGTATTTT. Translated: CSATGGQAGSTDTQYF.

This clonotype has a count of ten or more. The rearrangement joins TRBV12-3 or TRBV12-4 to TRBJ2-1; maybe TRBD2 (5 bases). This CDR3 is built from 12 residues. Trimming cost V 2 bases and J 9 bases, with 8 bases left between them. The CDR3 sequence is CASSLTSGEQFF. CDR3 DNA sequence: TGTGCCAGCAGTTTAACGAGCGGTGAGCAGTTCTTC.

Of note for this clonotype: This may come from a read error, since a much larger clone is one base off. The CDR3 sequence is CASSPGAGLVFVYYEQYF. Here the CDR3 DNA reads TGTGCCAGCAGCCCCGGTGCGGGACTAGTTTTCGTCTACTACGAGCAGTACTTC. The chain uses TRBV7-8 and TRBJ2-7; 8 bases match TRBD2. This CDR3 contains 18 residues. The germline gives CDR1 SGHVS, CDR2 FQNEAQ. V dropped 5 bases and J dropped 3; count of bases not matched to a gene: 18.

This clonotype came up a few times. V gene TRBV20-1 combines with J gene TRBJ2-3, with 9 bases lining up with TRBD1. The CDR3 runs 15 residues. Unmatched junction bases numbered 7, after V lost 5 bases and J lost 1 base. Germline CDR1 reads DFQATT; CDR2 reads SNEGSKA (reference sequence). CDR3 sequence reads: CSAPKQGARTDTQYF. Here the CDR3 DNA reads TGCAGTGCTCCGAAACAGGGGGCTCGCACAGATACGCAGTATTTT.

This clonotype has only a few counts. J is TRBJ2-5 and V is TRBV3-1, with D uncertain. Trimming took off 5 bases at V and 2 bases at J, with 18 bases between the two ends. CDR1 is LGHDT, CDR2 YNNKEL, per germline (reference sequence). The CDR3 totals 16 residues. The CDR3 spells CASSTPHQPRQETQYF. In nucleotides, the CDR3 is TGTGCCAGCAGCACCCCACACCAACCACGACAAGAGACCCAGTACTTC.

This clonotype was picked up many times. This chain uses TRBV7-2 with TRBJ2-1, with D tentatively TRBD2 (7 bases). Germline lookup yields CDR1 SGHTA and CDR2 FQGNSA. This CDR3 region has 14 residues. V lost 5 bases to trimming and J lost 7 bases, with 15 bases between them. CDR3 amino acids: CASSKGGGWNEQFF. CDR3 bases: TGTGCCAGCAGCAAAGGGGGGGGTTGGAATGAGCAGTTCTTC.

This chain joins TRBV12-3 or TRBV12-4 and TRBJ1-5, with D possibly matching TRBD1 (5 bases). CDR3 length equals 14 residues. V dropped 1 base and J dropped 5 bases, with 9 bases sitting between them. CDR3 DNA sequence: TGTGCCAGCAGTTTAGGACGGGGGGATCAGCCCCAGCATTTT. Its protein product is CASSLGRGDQPQHF.

The chain combines TRBV29-1 with TRBJ1-2; 9 nucleotides match TRBD1. The CDR3 length is 14 residues. The germline V gene encodes CDR1 SQVTM and CDR2 ANQGSEA. V shed 1 base, J shed 6 bases, and the junction held 6 bases outside the gene matches. The CDR3 loop reads CSVEVRDRVNGYTF. The CDR3 DNA sequence: TGCAGCGTTGAAGTCCGGGACAGGGTTAATGGCTACACCTTC. Using reference TRBV29-1 and TRBJ1-2 for the parts outside the CDR3, the full variable domain is SAVISQKPSRDICQRGTSLTIQCQVDSQVTMMFWYRQQPGQSLTLIATANQGSEATYESGFVIDKFPISRPNLTFSTLTVSNMSPEDSSIYLCSVEVRDRVNGYTFGSGTRLTVV.

The V gene is TRBV5-1, the J gene TRBJ1-4; D remains ambiguous. CDR3 length: 14 amino acids. Trimming cost V 0 bases and J 8 bases, with 11 bases left between them. Germline CDR1 SGHRS, CDR2 YFSETQ. The CDR3 loop reads CASSLEPEGEKLFF. CDR3 DNA sequence: TGCGCCAGCAGCTTGGAGCCAGAGGGCGAAAAACTGTTTTTT.

This chain connects TRBV13 to TRBJ2-2; 9 bases line up with TRBD2. Per germline, CDR1 PRHDT and CDR2 FYEKMQ (reference sequence). Germline trimming cut 1 base from V and 5 bases from J; bases unmatched to any gene: 8. This CDR3 has 17 amino acids. The CDR3 loop reads CASSLDTGTSLTGELFF. The DNA for the CDR3 is TGTGCCAGCAGCTTAGACACCGGGACTAGCCTGACCGGGGAGCTGTTTTTT.